Following are 15 T cell receptor beta chains from one sample sequenced in a study of Ad26.COV2.S vaccination and SARS-CoV-2 variants. Treatment in this sample: some 19 received Ad26.COV2.S at low or high dose, single or two shots; roughly five received placebo; per-sample allocation not given. The samples were gathered on day 63 after the first injection of vaccine or placebo. TCRdb's table, derived via immunoSEQ multiplex PCR, lists solely in-frame clones and lacks some. This repertoire shows fewer than 800,000 clones, roughly 90% found once; its top ten account for roughly 1.5%. Sequencing was performed on peripheral blood, taken in a trial of Ad26.COV2.S vaccine versus placebo. The receptors here all came from a person between 18 and 60 years old who received the Ad26.COV2.S COVID-19 vaccine or a placebo.

DNA for the CDR3: TGTGCCAGCAGCCCCCGTGCGCCGGGCAACGAGCAGTACTTC. It yields the protein CASSPRAPGNEQYF. The rearrangement uses TRBV3-1 (or the pseudogene TRBV3-2) and TRBJ2-7; unclear D gene. The CDR3 is 14 amino acids. Trimming removed 4 bases from V and 5 bases from J, with 15 bases in between. In germline, CDR1 is LGHDT, CDR2 YNNKEL (reference sequence).

This clone was seen a handful of times. V and J are TRBV5-4 and TRBJ1-6; 9 bases map to TRBD1. Losses at the gene ends were 5 bases for V and 9 bases for J; bases not matched to a gene: 6. From germline, CDR1 is SGHNT and CDR2 YYREEE (reference sequence). The CDR3 contains 14 residues. CDR3 bases: TGTGCCAGCAGTTGGGACAGGGACTCTTCACCCCTCCACTTT. Its protein product is CASSWDRDSSPLHF.

The chain has TRBV14 and TRBJ1-2; 7 positions match TRBD1. Unmatched junction bases numbered 10, after V lost 5 bases and J lost 4 bases. The CDR3 runs 15 residues. In germline, CDR1 is SGHDN, CDR2 FVKESK. The CDR3 spells CASSVRDSGLYGYTF. The CDR3 DNA sequence: TGTGCCAGCAGCGTCCGGGACAGTGGCCTCTATGGCTACACCTTC.

The chain has TRBV19 and TRBJ2-7; D is unclear. Trimming stripped 0 bases from V and 2 bases from J, with 11 bases between. This CDR3 has 15 residues. Germline-derived CDR1 and CDR2 are LNHDA and SQIVND (reference sequence). The DNA for the CDR3 is TGTGCCAGTAGTATAGAGGGGTCCGGAGCCTACGAGCAGTACTTC. It translates to CASSIEGSGAYEQYF.

This chain joins TRBV7-6 and TRBJ2-2, with 8 positions matching TRBD2. This CDR3 is built from 16 residues. Trimming took 4 bases from V and 4 from J; bases not matched to a gene: 8. CDR1 and CDR2 from the germline V gene are SGHVS and FNYEAQ. This CDR3 reads CASSSLRGGPTGELFF. The CDR3 DNA follows: TGTGCCAGCAGCTCCCTACGGGGGGGACCCACCGGGGAGCTGTTTTTT.

This chain uses TRBV5-6 with TRBJ2-5, with unresolved D. V was shortened by 4 bases and J by 1 base, with 11 bases between the two germline ends. CDR1 and CDR2 from the germline V gene are SGHDT and YYEEEE. This CDR3 region has 14 residues. CDR3 region: CASSEYGFQETQYF. The CDR3 coding sequence is TGTGCCAGCAGCGAGTACGGGTTCCAAGAGACCCAGTACTTC.

This clone was observed once. This chain joins TRBV12-3 or TRBV12-4 and TRBJ1-2; tentatively, D is TRBD1 (5 bases). The V and J ends lost 1 base and 4 bases respectively, with 7 bases between them. This CDR3 region has 13 residues. CDR3 residues: CASSLGGSYGYTF. The CDR3 DNA reads TGTGCCAGCAGTTTAGGGGGCTCCTATGGCTACACCTTC.

This chain links TRBV2 with TRBJ1-1; D is uncertain. The CDR3 consists of 12 residues. Germline CDR1 SNHLY, CDR2 FYNNEI. Trimming left V 2 bases short and J 5 bases short, with 6 bases between. CDR3 sequence (DNA): TGTGCCAGCAGTGAACCTCGGACTGAAGCTTTCTTT. Residues: CASSEPRTEAFF.

V is TRBV29-1 and J is TRBJ1-4, with TRBD1 as a possible D gene (6 bases). This CDR3 contains 12 residues. Germline assignment: CDR1 SQVTM and CDR2 ANQGSEA. Trimming shortened V by 5 bases and J by 7 bases, and 11 bases separated the two germline ends. In DNA, the CDR3 is TGCAGCGTTTTGGGGGCCAGTGAAAAACTGTTTTTT. Protein: CSVLGASEKLFF.

The chain joins TRBV10-3 to TRBJ2-7, with 12 bases aligning to TRBD1. Losses at the gene ends were 10 bases for V and 5 bases for J; bases not matched to a gene: 6. The CDR3 has 13 amino acids. Germline-derived CDR1 and CDR2 are ENHRY and SYGVKD. The CDR3, as DNA: TGTGCCAACAGAGGGACAGGGGGCGACGAGCAGTACTTC. It is translated as CANRGTGGDEQYF.

This clone was seen once. The chain uses TRBV7-2 and TRBJ1-2, with 11 bases that match TRBD1. Germline CDR1 reads SGHTA; CDR2 reads FQGNSA. V dropped 4 bases and J dropped 8; count of bases not matched to a gene: 9. There are 15 residues in the CDR3. The DNA of the CDR3 is TGTGCCAGCAGCTCACGGACAGGGGGCGCCGAGGGCTACACCTTC. Protein sequence: CASSSRTGGAEGYTF.

The chain joins TRBV3-1 (or the pseudogene TRBV3-2) to TRBJ1-2; possible D gene TRBD1, 6 bases. The CDR3 runs to 16 residues. Germline loops: CDR1 LGHDT, CDR2 YNNKEL (reference sequence). Trimming removed 1 base at V and 7 bases at J, with 19 bases between. In DNA form, the CDR3 reads TGTGCCAGCAGCCAAGGAATACAGGGTATAGGTGGTGGCTACACCTTC. This codes for CASSQGIQGIGGGYTF.

A word on this clone: The same CDR3 is also encoded by other DNA sequences in this sample. The V call is TRBV19, the J call TRBJ2-7; TRBD1 might be the D (5 bases). The germline V gene encodes CDR1 LNHDA and CDR2 SQIVND (reference sequence). The CDR3 totals 13 residues. Trimming stripped 2 bases from V and 1 base from J, with 6 bases between. The DNA for the CDR3 is TGTGCCAGTAGTATAACAGGATCCTACGAGCAGTACTTC. Translated: CASSITGSYEQYF.

J is TRBJ2-2 and V is TRBV30; D not certain. The CDR3 runs to 14 residues. Germline CDR1 is GTSNPN and CDR2 is SVGIG (reference sequence). Trimming removed 2 bases at V and 4 bases at J, with 11 bases between. This chain's CDR3 is CAWSSDPVTGELFF. The DNA for the CDR3 is TGTGCCTGGAGTTCGGACCCGGTCACCGGGGAGCTGTTTTTT.

The chain has TRBV5-1 and TRBJ2-7; D might be TRBD1 or TRBD2, each matching 6 bases. CDR3 size: 17 residues. Trimming cost V 1 base and J 4 bases, with 21 bases left between them. Germline loops: CDR1 SGHRS, CDR2 YFSETQ. CDR3 residues: CASSLSGAIGQKYEQYF. In nucleotides, the CDR3 is TGCGCCAGCAGCTTGTCGGGGGCCATTGGACAGAAATACGAGCAGTACTTC.